Below, one TCR beta chain is given with its context. The sample holds many counts of this clonotype. Its antigen has not been determined. Per-nucleotide qualities are absent, and no much larger clonotype sits a single base away. This sample was taken from a study of T-cell reconstitution after alpha-beta-depleted transplantation in children (dated by TCRdb to 2016 to 2017). Study-wide context: The study quantitatively tracked T-cell immune reconstitution after TCRalphabeta/CD19-depleted allogeneic hematopoietic cell transplantation in children using TCR repertoire profiling.

The library was obtained by PCR. Instrument on record: Illumina HiSeq 2500. TCR libraries were prepared with molecular barcoding, using unique molecular identifiers to normalize TCRbeta repertoire quantification. In-frame beta chains were kept once TCRdb had trimmed the public reads at Q25 with fastp and called clones with MiXCR. Entries that share a CDR3 protein sequence are merged under the most common genes and DNA. The sample table contains 75,000 to 100,000 distinct CDR3 sequences; only one count was recorded for roughly 7.7% of them. Clones ranked in the top ten supply over 6% of the sample. Here V drops 0 bases and J drops 7 bases, and the junction holds 8 bases not matched to any gene. The CDR3 covers 16 residues, taking in both the cysteine and the phenylalanine. Kept here is only the CDR3 DNA, which spans 48 bases and is read in frame from base 1. The germline V gene encodes CDR1 SGHTA and CDR2 FQGNSA.

The chain couples TRBV7-2 to TRBJ2-1; 8 bases in between match TRBD2. The sequence was collected from a human donor who donated a stem cell graft to a child with congenital amegakaryocytic thrombocytopenia. The sequences come from PBMCs from the stem cell graft donor, collected from the stem cell graft. The base sequence is TGTGCCAGCAGCTTAGCTAGCGGGATAATCGGAAATGAGCAGTTCTTC. This translates into CASSLASGIIGNEQFF.